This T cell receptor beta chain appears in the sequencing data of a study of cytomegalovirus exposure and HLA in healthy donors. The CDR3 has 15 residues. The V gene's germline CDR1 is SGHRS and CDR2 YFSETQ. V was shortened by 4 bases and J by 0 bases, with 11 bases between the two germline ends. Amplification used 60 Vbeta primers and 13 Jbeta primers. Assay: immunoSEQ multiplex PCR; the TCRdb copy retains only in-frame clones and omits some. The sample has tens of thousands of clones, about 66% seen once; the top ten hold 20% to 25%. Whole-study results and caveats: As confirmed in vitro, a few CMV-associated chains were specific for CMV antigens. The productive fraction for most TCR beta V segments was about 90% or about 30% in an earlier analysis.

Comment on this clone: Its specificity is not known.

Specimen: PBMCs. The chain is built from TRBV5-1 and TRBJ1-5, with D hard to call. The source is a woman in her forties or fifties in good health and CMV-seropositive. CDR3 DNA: TGCGCCAGCAGCCCGGAGACGGGTAGCAATCAGCCCCAGCATTTT. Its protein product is CASSPETGSNQPQHF.